This T cell receptor (beta chain) is from a study of Ad26.COV2.S vaccination and SARS-CoV-2 variants. Germline values: CDR1 SQVTM, CDR2 ANQGSEA. The CDR3 is 12 residues long. The V end lost 5 bases, the J end lost 4 bases, and 12 bases lay between the germline ends. Profiling relied on immunoSEQ multiplex PCR, and the TCRdb table lists in-frame clones only, not all of them. In the table there are about 350,000 clones, 86% of which are singletons. Treatment here: roughly 19 received Ad26.COV2.S at low or high dose, single or two shots; several received placebo; per-sample allocation not given. Day 63 after the first injection of vaccine or placebo was the sampling time.

This clonotype originated in a person between 18 and 65 years old who received the Ad26.COV2.S COVID-19 vaccine or a placebo. The sample in question was peripheral blood, obtained in a trial of Ad26.COV2.S vaccine versus placebo. The chain combines TRBV29-1 with TRBJ2-7, with D perhaps TRBD1 (6 bases). The CDR3 DNA reads as TGCAGCGTTTGTGTCAGGGGTTACGAGCAGTACTTC. Translating gives CSVCVRGYEQYF.